This T cell receptor beta chain originates from a study of blood T cell repertoires in COVID-19. Study summary: The United States, Italy and Spain were the sources of the acute and convalescent COVID-19 samples. The cDNA or gDNA used as material had been derived from T cells, B-cell-depleted T cells, or PBMCs.

The CDR3 runs 16 residues. Germline V lookup: CDR1 SEHNR, CDR2 FQNEAQ (reference sequence). J gave up 0 bases and V 4 bases, and 6 bases lay outside the gene matches. In the original workflow: For nucleated cells, counts were estimated from reference gene primer amplification. Generated by immunoSEQ multiplex PCR, the TCRdb table keeps only in-frame clones and is missing some. V, J and clone size are those of that table, while D and trimming were read from the DNA. The sample includes some 290,000 clones, roughly 90% of them seen just once. V and J are TRBV7-9 and TRBJ1-3, with 7 nucleotides matching TRBD1. Sequencing input: peripheral blood. The TCR was taken from a woman aged 25 to 45 with COVID-19, enrolled during active disease. The CDR3 loop reads CASSSRDSNSGNTIYF. The CDR3 DNA reads TGTGCCAGCAGCTCCCGGGACAGCAACTCTGGAAACACCATATATTTT.